The 27 T cell receptor beta chains in this list originate from one sample, sequenced in a study of shared clonotypes between healthy human individuals. The assay was immunoSEQ multiplex PCR, and TCRdb's table has in-frame clones only and misses some. The data hold millions of clones, with 80% to 95% observed a single time. The sample taken for sequencing was naive CD4+ T cells from PBMCs. Subset indicated: CD45RA+ positively selected. These receptors all come from a man aged 18 to 30 in good health. Some clones in this sample may be carry-over from other donors' samples.

This chain joins TRBV5-1 and TRBJ1-2, with 9 positions matching TRBD1. This CDR3 is built from 16 residues. V shed 4 bases, J shed 6 bases, and the junction held 13 bases outside the gene matches. The germline gives CDR1 SGHRS, CDR2 YFSETQ. The CDR3 reads CASSPKTPGTGNGYTF. CDR3 in DNA: TGCGCCAGCAGCCCAAAAACCCCCGGGACAGGGAATGGCTACACCTTC. The variable domain in full, with the rest retrieved from reference TRBV5-1 and TRBJ1-2, is KAGVTQTPRYLIKTRGQQVTLSCSPISGHRSVSWYQQTPGQGLQFLFEYFSETQRNKGNFPGRFSGRQFSNSRSEMNVSTLELGDSALYLCASSPKTPGTGNGYTFGSGTRLTVV.

The J gene is TRBJ2-2, the V gene TRBV5-1, with 8 nucleotides matching TRBD2. This CDR3 is built from 18 residues. The ends lost 5 bases at V and 5 bases at J; junction bases unmatched: 17. The germline CDR1 and CDR2 sequences are SGHRS and YFSETQ. CDR3 residues: CASRTGLGGGHRTGELFF. The DNA for the CDR3 is TGCGCCAGCAGAACCGGACTGGGCGGGGGGCACAGGACCGGGGAGCTGTTTTTT.

V is TRBV14 and J is TRBJ2-6; D may be TRBD1 (5 bases). The V end lost 0 bases, the J end lost 1 base, and 13 bases lay between the germline ends. CDR3 size: 18 residues. Germline V lookup: CDR1 SGHDN, CDR2 FVKESK. The CDR3 sequence: CASSQEPGQFSGANVLTF. The CDR3 DNA reads TGTGCCAGCAGCCAAGAACCTGGACAATTTTCTGGGGCCAACGTCCTGACTTTC.

The gene calls are TRBV9 and TRBJ2-2; 9 bases fit TRBD2. The germline gives CDR1 SGDLS, CDR2 YYNGEE. CDR3 length: 16 residues. Germline trimming cut 0 bases from V and 3 bases from J; bases unmatched to any gene: 3. CDR3 sequence reads: CASSVELAGDTGELFF. Written as DNA, the CDR3 is TGTGCCAGCAGCGTAGAATTAGCGGGAGACACCGGGGAGCTGTTTTTT.

V is TRBV29-1 and J is TRBJ1-1, with D hard to call. V gave up 0 bases and J gave up 6 bases, with 5 bases separating them. Germline assignment: CDR1 SQVTM and CDR2 ANQGSEA. The CDR3 is 11 amino acids. CDR3 in amino acids: CSVEETAEAFF. The CDR3 DNA is TGCAGCGTTGAAGAAACGGCTGAAGCTTTCTTT. The complete variable domain, with remaining parts taken from reference TRBV29-1 and TRBJ1-1, reads SAVISQKPSRDICQRGTSLTIQCQVDSQVTMMFWYRQQPGQSLTLIATANQGSEATYESGFVIDKFPISRPNLTFSTLTVSNMSPEDSSIYLCSVEETAEAFFGQGTRLTVV.

This chain uses TRBV6-5 with TRBJ2-1; D not resolved. The CDR3 length is 15 residues. Between the trimmed V and J ends, which lost 2 bases and 0 bases, there was a span of 8 bases. Germline CDR1 reads MNHEY; CDR2 reads SVGAGI. The CDR3 protein is CASSYGVPSYNEQFF. In nucleotides, the CDR3 is TGTGCCAGCAGTTACGGGGTACCCTCCTACAATGAGCAGTTCTTC.

Of note for this clone: This sample includes further DNA sequences coding for the same CDR3. This sequence joins TRBV19 and TRBJ1-3; no clear D gene. In germline, CDR1 is LNHDA, CDR2 SQIVND (reference sequence). The CDR3 spans 15 residues. Trimming removed 3 bases from V and 4 bases from J, with 13 bases in between. In DNA form, the CDR3 reads TGTGCCAGTAGTATCGACCGAGTGCGGGGAAACACCATATATTTT. Translating it yields CASSIDRVRGNTIYF. Full variable domain (missing parts from reference TRBV19 and TRBJ1-3): DGGITQSPKYLFRKEGQNVTLSCEQNLNHDAMYWYRQDPGQGLRLIYYSQIVNDFQKGDIAEGYSVSREKKESFPLTVTSAQKNPTAFYLCASSIDRVRGNTIYFGEGSWLTVV.

The chain combines TRBV27 with TRBJ2-1; D remains unclear. The V and J ends lost 6 bases and 0 bases respectively, with 18 bases between them. The CDR3 is 17 amino acids. Germline V gives CDR1 MNHEY, CDR2 SMNVEV (reference sequence). The CDR3 loop is CASRPYGIAGSYNEQFF. For the CDR3, the DNA is TGTGCCAGCAGGCCTTATGGGATAGCCGGCTCCTACAATGAGCAGTTCTTC.

Note on this clone: This clone may be a read error of a much larger clone one base away. This chain joins TRBV9 and TRBJ1-1, with a tentative D call TRBD1 (6 bases). From germline, CDR1 is SGDLS and CDR2 YYNGEE. Trimming took 0 bases from V and 3 from J, leaving 6 bases between them. This CDR3 has 13 amino acids. The CDR3 is CASSVAGDTEAFF. The CDR3 DNA sequence: TGTGCCAGCAGCGTAGCAGGGGACACTGAAGCTTTCTTT.

The chain links TRBV5-8 to TRBJ2-1, with TRBD2 matching 8 bases. Germline V lookup: CDR1 SGHTS, CDR2 YDEGEE. V shed 0 bases and J 8 bases; nucleotides not matched to a gene: 7. The CDR3 spans 15 residues. As DNA, the CDR3 is TGTGCCAGCAGCTTGGTGGTAGCGGGACGGTATGAGCAGTTCTTC. Amino acid sequence: CASSLVVAGRYEQFF.

The chain couples TRBV7-9 to TRBJ1-1; 8 bases agree with TRBD1. V was pared by 3 bases and J by 4 bases, with 4 bases of the junction left unmatched. CDR1 and CDR2 (germline): SEHNR, FQNEAQ (reference sequence). CDR3 length: 14 residues. The CDR3 DNA reads as TGTGCCAGCAGCTTTCGGACAGGGATCACTGAAGCTTTCTTT. It codes for CASSFRTGITEAFF.

This chain connects TRBV7-8 to TRBJ2-5; the match to TRBD1 covers 11 bases. The V and J ends lost 1 base and 4 bases, in that order; junction bases with no gene match: 8. Germline-derived CDR1 and CDR2 are SGHVS and FQNEAQ. CDR3 size: 17 residues. The CDR3 is CASSLDEDRGRAETQYF. CDR3 DNA sequence: TGTGCCAGCAGCTTAGATGAGGACAGGGGGCGTGCAGAGACCCAGTACTTC.

The chain has TRBV5-1 and TRBJ1-3; perhaps TRBD1 as D (6 bases). Between the trimmed V and J ends, which lost 4 bases and 0 bases, there was a span of 14 bases. The CDR3 has 16 residues. Looked up from germline, CDR1 is SGHRS and CDR2 is YFSETQ. CDR3 DNA: TGCGCCAGCAGCCCCAGGGGTTCCTCCTCTGGAAACACCATATATTTT. Translating it yields CASSPRGSSSGNTIYF. Full variable domain (outside the CDR3, taken from reference TRBV5-1 and TRBJ1-3): KAGVTQTPRYLIKTRGQQVTLSCSPISGHRSVSWYQQTPGQGLQFLFEYFSETQRNKGNFPGRFSGRQFSNSRSEMNVSTLELGDSALYLCASSPRGSSSGNTIYFGEGSWLTVV.

This chain connects TRBV10-3 to TRBJ1-1; D perhaps matches TRBD1 (5 bases). Germline lookup yields CDR1 ENHRY and CDR2 SYGVKD. V was clipped by 10 bases and J by 1 base, with 13 bases between them. The CDR3 is made up of 13 amino acids. CDR3 bases: TGTGCCAACGCCCCGGGGGGGAACACTGAAGCTTTCTTT. It is translated as CANAPGGNTEAFF.

This chain joins TRBV5-8 and TRBJ1-5; D unclear. This CDR3 is 13 amino acids long. The V end lost 1 base, the J end lost 2 bases, and 4 bases lay between the germline ends. Germline CDR1 SGHTS, CDR2 YDEGEE. This CDR3 is CASSLYGNQPQHF. The CDR3 DNA reads as TGTGCCAGCAGCTTGTACGGCAATCAGCCCCAGCATTTT.

This clone was found a few times. This chain uses TRBV5-1 with TRBJ2-5; unclear D gene. The CDR3 loop spans 14 amino acids. Between the trimmed V and J ends, which lost 0 bases and 0 bases, there was a span of 6 bases. Germline CDR1 and CDR2: SGHRS and YFSETQ. The CDR3 spells CASSLEADQETQYF. The CDR3 bases are TGCGCCAGCAGCTTGGAGGCAGACCAAGAGACCCAGTACTTC.

The V call is TRBV5-6, the J call TRBJ2-7; D remains ambiguous. Germline V gives CDR1 SGHDT, CDR2 YYEEEE. The CDR3 runs to 15 residues. Trimming pared 4 bases from V and 3 bases from J, leaving 17 bases between. The CDR3 loop is CASSPPEPINYEQYF. DNA for the CDR3: TGTGCCAGCAGCCCTCCCGAGCCGATTAACTACGAGCAGTACTTC.

The chain combines TRBV5-6 with TRBJ2-7, with TRBD1 as a possible D gene (6 bases). Trimming removed 0 bases from V and 2 bases from J, with 9 bases in between. Looked up from germline, CDR1 is SGHDT and CDR2 is YYEEEE. The CDR3 is made up of 14 amino acids. The CDR3 coding sequence is TGTGCCAGCAGCTTGGGACAGGACCCCTACGAGCAGTACTTC. This translates into CASSLGQDPYEQYF.

The CDR3 here is CASSLSRPGTNEKLFF. The CDR3 bases are TGTGCCAGCAGCTTGTCCCGGCCAGGTACTAATGAAAAACTGTTTTTT. V and J are TRBV5-4 and TRBJ1-4, with D unclear. Germline V gene lookup returns CDR1 SGHNT and CDR2 YYREEE (reference sequence). V was clipped by 1 base and J by 2 bases, with 12 bases between them. CDR3 length equals 16 residues.

This clone was observed a few times. Distinct nucleotide sequences in the sample also encode this CDR3. V usage is TRBV18 and J usage is TRBJ1-1; D uncertain. The CDR3 spans 13 residues. Germline CDR1 is KGHSH and CDR2 is LQKENI. Trimming left V 3 bases short and J 1 base short, with 6 bases between. CDR3 sequence reads: CASSPAGNTEAFF. Here the CDR3 DNA reads TGTGCCAGCTCACCGGCAGGGAACACTGAAGCTTTCTTT. Full variable domain (missing parts from reference TRBV18 and TRBJ1-1): NAGVMQNPRHLVRRRGQEARLRCSPMKGHSHVYWYRQLPEEGLKFMVYLQKENIIDESGMPKERFSAEFPKEGPSILRIQQVVRGDSAAYFCASSPAGNTEAFFGQGTRLTVV.

The chain combines TRBV4-1 with TRBJ2-7; TRBD2 matches 12 bases. Trimming at V came to 1 base and at J to 2 bases, leaving 6 bases not matched to a gene. CDR3 length: 17 amino acids. Germline values: CDR1 MGHRA, CDR2 YSYEKL. The chain's CDR3 is CASSQVFLAGGAYEQYF. In nucleotides, the CDR3 is TGCGCCAGCAGCCAAGTGTTCCTAGCGGGAGGGGCCTACGAGCAGTACTTC.

The J gene is TRBJ1-4, the V gene TRBV6-1; 9 bases are a match to TRBD1. The CDR3 spans 17 residues. V trimming: 3 bases; J trimming: 8 bases; junction bases outside the gene matches: 13. Germline V CDR1 and CDR2: MNHNS, SASEGT. The CDR3 bases are TGTGCCAGCAGTGACTACTTGGGGGGACAGGGAGGCGAAAAACTGTTTTTT. It specifies CASSDYLGGQGGEKLFF.

CDR3 residues: CASSLAGYTQYF. Written as DNA, the CDR3 is TGTGCCAGCAGCTTAGCGGGGTATACGCAGTATTTT. The chain joins TRBV7-9 to TRBJ2-3; D remains unclear. The germline V and J ends were trimmed by 0 bases and 7 bases, with 5 bases remaining between them. CDR3 size: 12 residues. Germline-derived CDR1 and CDR2 are SEHNR and FQNEAQ (reference sequence).

V and J are TRBV5-4 and TRBJ2-1; maybe TRBD1 (6 bases). From germline, CDR1 is SGHNT and CDR2 YYREEE (reference sequence). The CDR3 runs to 16 residues. Trimming removed 3 bases from V and 4 bases from J, with 17 bases in between. This CDR3 is CASSSKDSLKYNEQFF. In DNA, the CDR3 is TGTGCCAGCAGCTCCAAGGACAGCCTGAAGTACAATGAGCAGTTCTTC.

The rearrangement joins TRBV28 to TRBJ2-7; D is unclear. V shed 10 bases and J shed 0 bases, with 16 bases lying between them. The V gene's germline CDR1 is MDHEN and CDR2 SYDVKM. This CDR3 spans 14 amino acids. The CDR3: CATRRTRTSYEQYF. The CDR3 DNA reads TGTGCCACACGGCGGACCAGGACCTCCTACGAGCAGTACTTC.

This chain uses TRBV2 with TRBJ1-1; D perhaps matches TRBD1 (5 bases). The germline V gene encodes CDR1 SNHLY and CDR2 FYNNEI. CDR3 length equals 16 residues. V was clipped by 4 bases and J by 3 bases, with 18 bases between them. The CDR3 region has the DNA TGTGCCAGCAGTGGCAATCGCAGGGTTGCCCACACTGAAGCTTTCTTT. Its protein product is CASSGNRRVAHTEAFF. Full variable domain (missing parts from reference TRBV2 and TRBJ1-1): EPEVTQTPSHQVTQMGQEVILRCVPISNHLYFYWYRQILGQKVEFLVSFYNNEISEKSEIFDDQFSVERPDGSNFTLKIRSTKLEDSAMYFCASSGNRRVAHTEAFFGQGTRLTVV.

This chain joins TRBV6-1 and TRBJ2-7; D is possibly TRBD2 (6 bases). CDR3 length equals 15 residues. Germline assignment: CDR1 MNHNS and CDR2 SASEGT. V was cut by 2 bases and J by 0 bases, with 11 bases left in between. The CDR3 DNA reads TGTGCCAGCAGTGAAATAGCGGCAGGCTCCTACGAGCAGTACTTC. Amino acid sequence: CASSEIAAGSYEQYF.